This entry concerns a single T cell receptor beta chain. The CDR3 sequence is 17 residues long. Losses at the gene ends were 3 bases for V and 6 bases for J; bases not matched to a gene: 8. Germline V gene sequence: CDR1 LNHDA, CDR2 SQIVND (reference sequence). This specimen belongs to a study of blood T cell repertoires in COVID-19. Study-wide context: COVID-19 samples collected from the United States, Italy and Spain covered acute and convalescent phases. Nucleic acid was either cDNA or gDNA, and it came from T cells, B-cell-depleted T cells, or PBMCs.

The table came from immunoSEQ multiplex PCR; TCRdb's copy has only in-frame clones and leaves some out. Of some 80,000 clones in the sample, 85% to 90% were seen once. The receptor's source is a human donor in a cohort sampled during active COVID-19. The chain has TRBV19 and TRBJ2-1; 13 nucleotides agree with TRBD2. Sequenced: peripheral blood. CDR3 sequence (DNA): TGTGCCAGTAGTATCCCACTAGCGGGAGGGCTACTCAATGAGCAGTTCTTC. Its protein is CASSIPLAGGLLNEQFF.